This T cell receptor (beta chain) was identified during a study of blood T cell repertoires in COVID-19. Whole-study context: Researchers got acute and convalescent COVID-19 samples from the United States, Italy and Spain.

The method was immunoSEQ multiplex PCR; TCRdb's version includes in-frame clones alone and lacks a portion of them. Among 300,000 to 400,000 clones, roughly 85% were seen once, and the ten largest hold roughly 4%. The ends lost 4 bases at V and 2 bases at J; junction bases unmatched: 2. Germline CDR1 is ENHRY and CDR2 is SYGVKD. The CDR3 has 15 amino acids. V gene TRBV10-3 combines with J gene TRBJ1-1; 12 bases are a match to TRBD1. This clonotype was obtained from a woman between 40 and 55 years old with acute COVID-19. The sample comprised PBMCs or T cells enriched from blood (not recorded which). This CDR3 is CAISAGTGGNTEAFF. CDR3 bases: TGTGCCATCAGTGCCGGGACAGGGGGCAACACTGAAGCTTTCTTT.